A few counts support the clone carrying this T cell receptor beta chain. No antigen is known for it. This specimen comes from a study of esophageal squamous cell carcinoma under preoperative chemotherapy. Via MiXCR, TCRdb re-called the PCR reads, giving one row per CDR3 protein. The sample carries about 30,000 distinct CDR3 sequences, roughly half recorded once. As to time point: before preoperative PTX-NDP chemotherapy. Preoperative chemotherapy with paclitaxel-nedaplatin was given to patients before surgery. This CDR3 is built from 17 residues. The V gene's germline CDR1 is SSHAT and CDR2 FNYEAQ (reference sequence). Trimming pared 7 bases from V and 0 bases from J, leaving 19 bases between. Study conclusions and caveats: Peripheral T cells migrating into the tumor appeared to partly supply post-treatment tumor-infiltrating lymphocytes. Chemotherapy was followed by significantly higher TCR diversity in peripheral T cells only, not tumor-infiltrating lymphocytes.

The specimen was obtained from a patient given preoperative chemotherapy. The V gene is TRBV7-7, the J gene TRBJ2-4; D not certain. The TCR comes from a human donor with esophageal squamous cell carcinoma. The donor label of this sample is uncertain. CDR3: CASTPPSVNLAKNIQYF. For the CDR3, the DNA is TGTGCCAGCACCCCCCCAAGCGTTAACCTAGCCAAAAACATTCAGTACTTC.